These 21 T cell receptor beta chains were sequenced from one sample in a study of Graves' ophthalmopathy and Graves' hyperthyroidism. RNA served as the template for amplifying TCR beta CDR3 regions. First-round RT-PCR with HTBI primers preceded a second-round multiplex PCR. One entry per CDR3 protein, called by TCRdb with MiXCR from the multiplex PCR reads. This table holds 450,000 to 600,000 distinct CDR3 sequences, less than 45% found once. The sample was peripheral blood or thyroid tissue (not recorded which). The receptors originated from an adult man with Graves' hyperthyroidism.

This clonotype was found many times. DNA of the CDR3: TGTGCCAGCAGCGTAGGCCCGGGAAGGGCACAAAGACCCCTCCACTTT. Translation gives CASSVGPGRAQRPLHF. The chain couples TRBV9 to TRBJ1-6; D gene uncertain. The CDR3 covers 16 residues. V shed 0 bases and J shed 12 bases, with 19 bases lying between them. CDR1 SGDLS and CDR2 YYNGEE come from the germline V gene. Variable domain in full (rest from reference TRBV9 and TRBJ1-6): DSGVTQTPKHLITATGQRVTLRCSPRSGDLSVYWYQQSLDQGLQFLIQYYNGEERAKGNILERFSAQQFPDLHSELNLSSLELGDSALYFCASSVGPGRAQRPLHFGNGTRLTVT.

This clonotype was seen repeatedly, ten times or more. A read error may explain this, as a much larger clone is one base away. The rearrangement joins TRBV12-3 or TRBV12-4 to TRBJ2-2; D unresolved. V lost 6 bases and J lost 1, with 3 bases in between. This CDR3 has 12 amino acids. DNA for the CDR3: TGTGCCAGCAGGGTGAACACCGGGGAGCTGTTTTTT. It yields the protein CASRVNTGELFF.

There are many counts of this clonotype. This rearrangement joins TRBV6-5 to TRBJ1-2, with 9 positions matching TRBD1. Germline V CDR1 and CDR2: MNHEY, SVGAGI. The CDR3 is 15 residues long. V lost 4 bases, J lost 1 base, and 4 bases stayed unmatched. This CDR3 is CASSLRGQGNYGYTF. Here the CDR3 DNA reads TGTGCCAGCAGTTTACGGGGACAGGGTAACTATGGCTACACCTTC.

This clonotype was picked up many times. This rearrangement joins TRBV20-1 to TRBJ1-6, with D possibly matching TRBD1 (5 bases). CDR1 DFQATT and CDR2 SNEGSKA come from the germline V gene (reference sequence). The CDR3 sequence is 16 residues long. V lost 1 base and J 0 bases, leaving 10 bases between the germline ends. The CDR3 protein is CSARGGESSYNSPLHF. The CDR3 nucleotides are TGCAGTGCTAGAGGGGGGGAAAGCTCCTATAATTCACCCCTCCACTTT.

This clonotype was observed at least ten times. The chain uses TRBV10-2 and TRBJ2-7, with 9 bases identical to TRBD2. The trim removed 0 bases at V and 6 bases at J, leaving 6 bases unmatched. There are 15 residues in the CDR3. Germline V lookup: CDR1 WSHSY, CDR2 SAAADI. This CDR3 reads CASSESGGGASEQYF. The CDR3 region has the DNA TGCGCCAGCAGTGAGTCTGGCGGGGGGGCCTCCGAGCAGTACTTC.

The chain carries TRBV12-3 or TRBV12-4 and TRBJ1-2; 9 nucleotides match TRBD1. This CDR3 contains 20 residues. The V and J ends lost 6 bases and 2 bases, in that order; junction bases with no gene match: 22. This CDR3 is CASSLESSNRGRPLNYGYTF. In nucleotides, the CDR3 is TGTGCCAGCAGCCTAGAGAGTAGTAACAGGGGGCGACCACTGAACTATGGCTACACCTTC.

At least ten counts were recorded for this clonotype. The gene calls are TRBV6-1 and TRBJ2-2; 8 nucleotides agree with TRBD1. This CDR3 has 16 amino acids. Germline assignment: CDR1 MNHNS and CDR2 SASEGT. The V gene end was trimmed by 3 bases and the J gene end by 0 bases; junction bases not matched to a gene: 3. This CDR3 is CASSDTGGPNTGELFF. The CDR3 nucleotides read TGTGCCAGCAGTGACACAGGGGGACCGAACACCGGGGAGCTGTTTTTT.

At least ten counts were recorded for this clonotype. The V gene is TRBV20-1, the J gene TRBJ1-1; D perhaps matches TRBD1 (6 bases). The CDR3 is made up of 14 amino acids. V gave up 6 bases and J gave up 2 bases, with 16 bases separating them. Germline V gene sequence: CDR1 DFQATT, CDR2 SNEGSKA (reference sequence). CDR3 sequence reads: CSAPKSGVNTEAFF. DNA of the CDR3: TGCAGTGCCCCTAAGTCAGGGGTTAACACTGAAGCTTTCTTT.

This chain uses TRBV5-1 with TRBJ1-6, with D perhaps matching TRBD1 (5 bases). CDR1 and CDR2 from the germline V gene are SGHRS and YFSETQ. Deletions cut 0 bases from V and 7 bases from J, with 11 bases between. This CDR3 contains 15 residues. The CDR3 spells CASSLDGAVNSPLHF. CDR3 DNA: TGCGCCAGCAGCTTGGATGGGGCCGTAAATTCACCCCTCCACTTT.

This clonotype was observed a handful of times. The rearrangement links TRBV24-1 to TRBJ2-3, with D possibly matching TRBD2 (5 bases). Trimming pared 10 bases from V and 2 bases from J, leaving 12 bases between. Germline-derived CDR1 and CDR2 are KGHDR and SFDVKD. The CDR3 runs to 13 residues. The CDR3 DNA reads as TGTGCCACGGGAGATGTTCACACAGATACGCAGTATTTT. It codes for CATGDVHTDTQYF.

The CDR3, as DNA: TGTGCCACCAGTGATTCTGGGGCAGGGGGGTACAATGAGCAGTTCTTC. Protein: CATSDSGAGGYNEQFF. This sequence joins TRBV24-1 and TRBJ2-1; a weak D match, TRBD1 (7 bases). V was clipped by 2 bases and J by 4 bases, with 14 bases between them. The length of the CDR3 is 16 residues. Looked up from germline, CDR1 is KGHDR and CDR2 is SFDVKD.

Of note for this clonotype: A much larger clone lies a single base off, so this may be a read error. The chain has TRBV7-8 and TRBJ2-7, with 12 nucleotides matching TRBD2. Germline V gives CDR1 SGHVS, CDR2 FQNEAQ. This CDR3 has 20 residues. CDR3 sequence (DNA): TGTGCCAGCAGCTTAGGGGTCTCTAGCGGGAGGGTCCTTAAGACCTACGAGCGGTACTTC. Translating it yields CASSLGVSSGRVLKTYERYF.

This clonotype was seen a few times. The CDR3 protein is CASSDPDLGAYGYTF. The CDR3 DNA follows: TGTGCCAGCAGTGATCCGGACCTGGGGGCGTATGGCTACACCTTC. The V and J genes are TRBV2 and TRBJ1-2; maybe TRBD1 (6 bases). Trimming took off 3 bases at V and 5 bases at J, with 16 bases between the two ends. The CDR3 runs to 15 residues. Per germline, CDR1 SNHLY and CDR2 FYNNEI. Drawing the rest from reference TRBV2 and TRBJ1-2, the complete variable domain is EPEVTQTPSHQVTQMGQEVILRCVPISNHLYFYWYRQILGQKVEFLVSFYNNEISEKSEIFDDQFSVERPDGSNFTLKIRSTKLEDSAMYFCASSDPDLGAYGYTFGSGTRLTVV.

This clonotype was recorded at least ten times. This sequence joins TRBV12-3 or TRBV12-4 and TRBJ1-2, with D possibly TRBD1 on 5 matching bases. The CDR3 has 14 amino acids. The V end lost 7 bases, the J end lost 6 bases, and 18 bases lay between the germline ends. The CDR3 bases are TGTGCCAGCACACGCGGGACCTCGGGGGATGGCTACACCTTC. Translating gives CASTRGTSGDGYTF.

This clonotype was counted once. The chain carries TRBV29-1 and TRBJ1-6, with TRBD1 identical over 9 bases. With V trimmed by 7 bases and J by 8 bases, 6 bases remained unmatched. Looked up from germline, CDR1 is SQVTM and CDR2 is ANQGSEA. This CDR3 has 13 residues. Here the CDR3 reads CSAGTGMDSPLHF. The CDR3, as DNA: TGCAGCGCCGGGACAGGGATGGATTCACCCCTCCACTTT.

V gene TRBV7-9 combines with J gene TRBJ2-7, with D possibly TRBD2 on 5 matching bases. The germline gives CDR1 SEHNR, CDR2 FQNEAQ (reference sequence). This CDR3 is built from 14 residues. Between the trimmed V and J ends, which lost 8 bases and 5 bases, there was a span of 19 bases. The CDR3 loop is CASSPKTGSHEQYF. The CDR3 coding sequence is TGTGCCAGCTCACCCAAGACGGGATCCCACGAGCAGTACTTC.

In the case of this clonotype: A much more abundant neighbour one base away suggests this may be a read error. V is TRBV20-1 and J is TRBJ2-2; the D is unclear. The CDR3 length is 15 residues. V lost 2 bases and J lost 6, with 16 bases in between. Germline lookup yields CDR1 DFQATT and CDR2 SNEGSKA (reference sequence). CDR3 sequence (DNA): TGCAGTGCTAGACCCGGCGAGAGCTCGGCCGGGGAGCTGTTTTTT. Translation: CSARPGESSAGELFF.

J is TRBJ2-6 and V is TRBV29-1; D is undetermined. This CDR3 spans 14 amino acids. Germline CDR1 is SQVTM and CDR2 is ANQGSEA. V was cut by 8 bases and J by 0 bases, with 11 bases left in between. CDR3 in amino acids: CSRVMSSGANVLTF. CDR3 DNA sequence: TGCAGCCGAGTAATGAGCTCTGGGGCCAACGTCCTGACTTTC. The whole variable domain, filled in from reference TRBV29-1 and TRBJ2-6, reads SAVISQKPSRDICQRGTSLTIQCQVDSQVTMMFWYRQQPGQSLTLIATANQGSEATYESGFVIDKFPISRPNLTFSTLTVSNMSPEDSSIYLCSRVMSSGANVLTFGAGSRLTVL.

This clonotype was counted only a few times. V usage is TRBV24-1 and J usage is TRBJ2-7; D is perhaps TRBD1 (6 bases). V lost 6 bases, J lost 0 bases, and 14 bases lay in between. The CDR3 loop spans 15 amino acids. Germline CDR1 reads KGHDR; CDR2 reads SFDVKD. The CDR3 spells CATSRGTSSSYEQYF. The DNA of the CDR3 is TGTGCCACCAGTCGAGGGACATCTAGCTCCTACGAGCAGTACTTC.

This clonotype was counted a few times. Here the CDR3 reads CASSLDLRTNEKLFF. CDR3 nucleotides: TGTGCCAGCAGCTTGGACCTTAGGACTAATGAAAAACTGTTTTTT. The chain recombines TRBV5-6 with TRBJ1-4, with D uncertain. Germline V gene lookup returns CDR1 SGHDT and CDR2 YYEEEE. Trimming took off 0 bases at V and 2 bases at J, with 8 bases between the two ends. This CDR3 has 15 amino acids.

There are many counts of this clonotype. The chain has TRBV12-3 or TRBV12-4 and TRBJ1-6; TRBD1 might be the D (6 bases). V lost 3 bases to trimming and J lost 14 bases, with 17 bases between them. The CDR3 totals 14 residues. The CDR3, as DNA: TGTGCCAGCAGTTTCCCGGGGGCCCGCTCGTCCCTCCACTTT. It yields the protein CASSFPGARSSLHF.